This T cell receptor beta chain was retrieved from a study of beta chain features in type 1 diabetes. Study findings and constraints: Moderate but significant shortening of TCRB CDR3s was recorded in all four CD4+ subsets from Type 1 diabetes patients.

Concerning this clone: Its specificity is unknown.

V lost 6 bases and J lost 4; bases outside the gene matches: 9. CDR1 and CDR2 from the germline V gene are SGHNT and YYREEE (reference sequence). There are 14 residues in the CDR3. Expressed TCRB transcripts were sequenced because the entire RNA isolate underwent reverse transcription. Clones were read by immunoSEQ multiplex PCR, and TCRdb kept only the in-frame ones, dropping some. The sample holds tens of thousands of clones; approximately 69% are singletons and the top ten take roughly 4.2%. Material for sequencing was Tregs from blood. The chain couples TRBV5-4 to TRBJ2-5; the match to TRBD1 covers 7 bases. This TCR came from a young man with type 1 diabetes. The DNA of the CDR3 is TGTGCCAGCACTCAGGGGGATGGGTCAGAGACCCAGTACTTC. Translated: CASTQGDGSETQYF.